This T cell receptor beta chain is from a study of T cells in Graves' hyperthyroidism and ophthalmopathy. Whole-study context: At the time of initial diagnosis and before any treatment, peripheral blood was collected.

Orbital computed tomography, thyroid ultrasound, serum thyroxine and TRAb, and clinical symptoms together informed the diagnoses. CDR1 is MDHEN, CDR2 SYDVKM, per germline. The length of the CDR3 is 14 residues. Trimming took 8 bases from V and 5 from J, leaving 18 bases between them. Amplified TCR beta CDR3 regions came from RNA transcripts. The HTBI primer set was used in a first-round RT-PCR of the TCR CDR3. Via MiXCR, TCRdb re-called the multiplex PCR reads, giving one row per CDR3 protein. The profile shows about 740,000 distinct CDR3 sequences, 14% of them singletons. The rearrangement links TRBV28 to TRBJ2-5; D is unclear. Sequenced input: blood. The origin of this receptor is a young woman with Graves' hyperthyroidism. CDR3 sequence reads: CASGLIITKETQYF. CDR3 sequence (DNA): TGTGCCAGCGGGCTAATCATAACTAAGGAGACCCAGTACTTC.